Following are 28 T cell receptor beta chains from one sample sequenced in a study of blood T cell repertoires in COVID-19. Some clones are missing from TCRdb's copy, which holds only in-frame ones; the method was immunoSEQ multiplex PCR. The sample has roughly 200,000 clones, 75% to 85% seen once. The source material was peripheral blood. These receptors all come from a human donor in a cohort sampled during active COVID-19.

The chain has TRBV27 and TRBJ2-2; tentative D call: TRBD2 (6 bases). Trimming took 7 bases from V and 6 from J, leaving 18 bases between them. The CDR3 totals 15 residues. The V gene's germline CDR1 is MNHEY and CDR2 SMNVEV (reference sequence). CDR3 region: CASTLIGTPAGELFF. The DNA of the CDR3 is TGTGCCAGCACCCTAATCGGGACTCCCGCCGGGGAGCTGTTTTTT.

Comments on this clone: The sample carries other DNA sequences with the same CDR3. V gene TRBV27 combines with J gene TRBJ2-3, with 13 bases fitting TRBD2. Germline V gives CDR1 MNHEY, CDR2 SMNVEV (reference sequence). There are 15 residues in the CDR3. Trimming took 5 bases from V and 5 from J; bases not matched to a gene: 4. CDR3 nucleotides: TGTGCCAGCAGTCTGACTAGCGGGAGGATAGATACGCAGTATTTT. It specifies CASSLTSGRIDTQYF.

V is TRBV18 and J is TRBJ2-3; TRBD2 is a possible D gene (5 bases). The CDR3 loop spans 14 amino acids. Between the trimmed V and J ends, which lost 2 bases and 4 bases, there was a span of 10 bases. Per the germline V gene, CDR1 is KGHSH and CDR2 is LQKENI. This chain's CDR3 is CASSPWELADTQYF. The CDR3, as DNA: TGTGCCAGCTCACCATGGGAGTTAGCAGATACGCAGTATTTT.

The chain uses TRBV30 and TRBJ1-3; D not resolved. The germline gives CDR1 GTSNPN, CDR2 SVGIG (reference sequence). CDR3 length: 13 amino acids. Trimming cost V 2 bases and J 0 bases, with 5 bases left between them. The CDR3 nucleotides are TGTGCCTGGAGTACAAGCTCTGGAAACACCATATATTTT. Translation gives CAWSTSSGNTIYF.

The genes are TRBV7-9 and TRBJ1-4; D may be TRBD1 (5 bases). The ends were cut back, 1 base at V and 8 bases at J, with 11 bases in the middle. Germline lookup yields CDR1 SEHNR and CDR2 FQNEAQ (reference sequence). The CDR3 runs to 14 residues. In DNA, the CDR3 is TGTGCCAGCAGCTTAGGGGTCCGGGGGGAAAAACTGTTTTTT. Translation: CASSLGVRGEKLFF.

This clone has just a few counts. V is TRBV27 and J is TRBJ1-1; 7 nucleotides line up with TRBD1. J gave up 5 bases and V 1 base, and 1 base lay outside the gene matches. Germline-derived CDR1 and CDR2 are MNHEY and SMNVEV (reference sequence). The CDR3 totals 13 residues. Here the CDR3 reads CASSLYRGTEAFF. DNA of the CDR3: TGTGCCAGCAGTTTATACAGGGGAACTGAAGCTTTCTTT.

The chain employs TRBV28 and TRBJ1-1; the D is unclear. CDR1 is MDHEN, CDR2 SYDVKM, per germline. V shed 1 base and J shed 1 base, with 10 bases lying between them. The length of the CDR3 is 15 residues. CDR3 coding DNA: TGTGCCAGCAGTTTATTGGGAGATAAGAACACTGAAGCTTTCTTT. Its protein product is CASSLLGDKNTEAFF.

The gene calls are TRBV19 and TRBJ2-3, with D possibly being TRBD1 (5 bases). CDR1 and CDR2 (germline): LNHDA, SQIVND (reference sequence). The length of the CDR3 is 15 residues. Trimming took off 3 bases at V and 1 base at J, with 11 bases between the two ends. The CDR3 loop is CASSIGVRGTDTQYF. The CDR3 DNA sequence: TGTGCCAGTAGTATTGGAGTCAGGGGCACAGATACGCAGTATTTT.

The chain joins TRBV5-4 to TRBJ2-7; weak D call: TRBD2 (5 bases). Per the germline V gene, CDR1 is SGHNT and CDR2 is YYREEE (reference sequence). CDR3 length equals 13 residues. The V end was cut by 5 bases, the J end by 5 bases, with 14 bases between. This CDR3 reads CASSSQRRHEQYF. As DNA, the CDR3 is TGTGCCAGCAGTTCGCAGAGGAGGCACGAGCAGTACTTC.

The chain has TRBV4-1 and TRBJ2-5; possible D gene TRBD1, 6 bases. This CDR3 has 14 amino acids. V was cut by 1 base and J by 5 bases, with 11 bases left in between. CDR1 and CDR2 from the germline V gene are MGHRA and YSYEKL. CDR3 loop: CASSQVGASETQYF. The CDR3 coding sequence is TGCGCCAGCAGCCAAGTGGGGGCGAGTGAGACCCAGTACTTC.

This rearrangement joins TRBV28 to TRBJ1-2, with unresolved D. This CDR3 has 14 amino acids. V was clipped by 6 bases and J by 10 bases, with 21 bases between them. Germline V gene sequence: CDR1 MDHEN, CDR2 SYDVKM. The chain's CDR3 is CASSSHSGWGDYTF. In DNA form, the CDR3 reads TGTGCCAGCAGCTCCCACTCGGGGTGGGGTGACTACACCTTC.

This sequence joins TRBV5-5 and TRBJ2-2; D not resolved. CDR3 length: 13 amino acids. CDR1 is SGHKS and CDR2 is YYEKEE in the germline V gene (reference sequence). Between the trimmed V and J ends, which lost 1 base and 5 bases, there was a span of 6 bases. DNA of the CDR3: TGTGCCAGCAGCTTGCTCCTTACCGGGGAGCTGTTTTTT. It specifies CASSLLLTGELFF.

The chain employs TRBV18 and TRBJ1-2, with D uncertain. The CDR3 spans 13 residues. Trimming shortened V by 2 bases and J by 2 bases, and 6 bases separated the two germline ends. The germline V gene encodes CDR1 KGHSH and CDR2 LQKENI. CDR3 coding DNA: TGTGCCAGCTCACCAATAGAAAACTATGGCTACACCTTC. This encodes CASSPIENYGYTF. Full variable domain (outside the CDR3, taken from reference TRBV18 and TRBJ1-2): NAGVMQNPRHLVRRRGQEARLRCSPMKGHSHVYWYRQLPEEGLKFMVYLQKENIIDESGMPKERFSAEFPKEGPSILRIQQVVRGDSAAYFCASSPIENYGYTFGSGTRLTVV.

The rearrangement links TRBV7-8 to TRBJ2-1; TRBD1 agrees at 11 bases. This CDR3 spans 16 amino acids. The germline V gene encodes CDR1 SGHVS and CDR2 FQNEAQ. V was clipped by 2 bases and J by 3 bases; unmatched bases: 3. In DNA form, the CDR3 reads TGTGCCAGCAGCTTAACCGGGACAGGGGGCTACAATGAGCAGTTCTTC. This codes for CASSLTGTGGYNEQFF.

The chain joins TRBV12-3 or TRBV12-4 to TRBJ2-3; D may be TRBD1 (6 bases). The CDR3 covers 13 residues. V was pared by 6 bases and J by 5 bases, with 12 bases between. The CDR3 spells CASRIQGGDTQYF. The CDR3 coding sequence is TGTGCCAGCAGGATACAGGGTGGAGATACGCAGTATTTT.

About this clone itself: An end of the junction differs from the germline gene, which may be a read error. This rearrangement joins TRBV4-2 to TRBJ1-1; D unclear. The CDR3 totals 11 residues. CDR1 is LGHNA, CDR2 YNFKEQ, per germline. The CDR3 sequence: CASSQGPGHQF. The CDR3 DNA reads TGTGCCAGCAGCCAAGGACCAGGTCATCAGTTT.

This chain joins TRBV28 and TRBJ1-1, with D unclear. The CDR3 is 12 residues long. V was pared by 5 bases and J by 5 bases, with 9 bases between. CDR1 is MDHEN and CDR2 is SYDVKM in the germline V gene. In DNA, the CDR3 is TGTGCCAGCAGTCGGCCGAGGACTGAAGCTTTCTTT. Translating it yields CASSRPRTEAFF.

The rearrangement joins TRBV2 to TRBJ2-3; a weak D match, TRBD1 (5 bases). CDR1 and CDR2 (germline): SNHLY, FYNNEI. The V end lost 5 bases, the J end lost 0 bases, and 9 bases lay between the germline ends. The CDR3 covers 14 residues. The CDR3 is CASSKTASTDTQYF. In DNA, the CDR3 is TGTGCCAGCAGTAAGACAGCTAGCACAGATACGCAGTATTTT. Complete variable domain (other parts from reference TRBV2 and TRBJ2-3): EPEVTQTPSHQVTQMGQEVILRCVPISNHLYFYWYRQILGQKVEFLVSFYNNEISEKSEIFDDQFSVERPDGSNFTLKIRSTKLEDSAMYFCASSKTASTDTQYFGPGTRLTVL.

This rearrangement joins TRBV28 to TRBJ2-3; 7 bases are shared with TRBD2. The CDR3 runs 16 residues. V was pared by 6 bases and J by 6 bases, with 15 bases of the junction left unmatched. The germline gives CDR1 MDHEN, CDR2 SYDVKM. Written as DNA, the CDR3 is TGTGCCAGCAGCCCAGGCCGAAGCGGGGTGAGGGATACGCAGTATTTT. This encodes CASSPGRSGVRDTQYF.

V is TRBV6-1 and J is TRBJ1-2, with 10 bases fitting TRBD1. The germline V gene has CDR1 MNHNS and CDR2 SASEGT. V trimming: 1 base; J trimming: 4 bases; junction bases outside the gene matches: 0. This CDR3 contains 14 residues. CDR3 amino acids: CASSEGTGGYGYTF. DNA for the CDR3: TGTGCCAGCAGTGAAGGGACAGGGGGCTATGGCTACACCTTC.

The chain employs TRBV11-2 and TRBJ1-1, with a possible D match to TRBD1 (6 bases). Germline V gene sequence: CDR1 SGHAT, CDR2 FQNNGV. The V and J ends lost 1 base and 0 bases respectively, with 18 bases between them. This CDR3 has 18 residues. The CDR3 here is CASSLVGGGRGMNTEAFF. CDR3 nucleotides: TGTGCCAGCAGCTTAGTGGGTGGGGGAAGGGGGATGAACACTGAAGCTTTCTTT.

For the CDR3, the DNA is TGTGCCAGCTCCGAGACAGGGAAATATCAGCCCCAGCATTTT. This translates into CASSETGKYQPQHF. V and J are TRBV18 and TRBJ1-5, with 7 bases aligning to TRBD1. The V gene end was trimmed by 6 bases and the J gene end by 5 bases; junction bases not matched to a gene: 7. Germline CDR1 is KGHSH and CDR2 is LQKENI. This CDR3 is built from 14 residues. The full variable domain, in which reference TRBV18 and TRBJ1-5 provide the parts outside the CDR3, is NAGVMQNPRHLVRRRGQEARLRCSPMKGHSHVYWYRQLPEEGLKFMVYLQKENIIDESGMPKERFSAEFPKEGPSILRIQQVVRGDSAAYFCASSETGKYQPQHFGDGTRLSIL.

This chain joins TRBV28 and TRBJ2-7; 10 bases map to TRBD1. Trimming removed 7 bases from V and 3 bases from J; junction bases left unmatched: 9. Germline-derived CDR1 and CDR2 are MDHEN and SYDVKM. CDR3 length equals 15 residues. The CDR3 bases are TGTGCCAGCACCCGTCGACAGGGGGCGATCTACGAGCAGTACTTC. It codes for CASTRRQGAIYEQYF.

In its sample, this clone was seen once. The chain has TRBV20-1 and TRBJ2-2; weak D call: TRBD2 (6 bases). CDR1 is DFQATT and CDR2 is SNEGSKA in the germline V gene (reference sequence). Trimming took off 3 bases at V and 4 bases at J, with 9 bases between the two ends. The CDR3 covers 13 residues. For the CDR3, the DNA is TGCAGTGCTAGTCGGGGGTTCACCGGGGAGCTGTTTTTT. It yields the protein CSASRGFTGELFF.

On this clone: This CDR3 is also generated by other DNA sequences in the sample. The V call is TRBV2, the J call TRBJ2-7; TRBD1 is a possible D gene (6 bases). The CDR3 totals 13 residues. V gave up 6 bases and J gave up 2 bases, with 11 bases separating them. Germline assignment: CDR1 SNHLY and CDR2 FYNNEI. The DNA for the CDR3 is TGTGCCAGCAGCCGCGACAGGACCTACGAGCAGTACTTC. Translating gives CASSRDRTYEQYF. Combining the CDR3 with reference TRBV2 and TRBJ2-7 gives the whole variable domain EPEVTQTPSHQVTQMGQEVILRCVPISNHLYFYWYRQILGQKVEFLVSFYNNEISEKSEIFDDQFSVERPDGSNFTLKIRSTKLEDSAMYFCASSRDRTYEQYFGPGTRLTVT.

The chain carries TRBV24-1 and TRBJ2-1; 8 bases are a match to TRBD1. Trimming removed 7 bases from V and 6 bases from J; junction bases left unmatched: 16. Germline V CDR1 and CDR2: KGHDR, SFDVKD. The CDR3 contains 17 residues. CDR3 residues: CATSGPVGTGVINEQFF. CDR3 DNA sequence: TGTGCCACCAGCGGCCCGGTCGGGACAGGAGTTATCAATGAGCAGTTCTTC.

The CDR3 is CASGYETGGDYTF. DNA of the CDR3: TGTGCTAGTGGTTACGAGACAGGGGGCGACTACACCTTC. The chain has TRBV12-5 and TRBJ1-2, with 10 bases aligning to TRBD1. Per the germline V gene, CDR1 is LGHNT and CDR2 is FRNRAP. The J segment lost 10 bases and the V segment lost 4 bases, leaving 6 bases of the junction unmatched. CDR3 length: 13 amino acids.

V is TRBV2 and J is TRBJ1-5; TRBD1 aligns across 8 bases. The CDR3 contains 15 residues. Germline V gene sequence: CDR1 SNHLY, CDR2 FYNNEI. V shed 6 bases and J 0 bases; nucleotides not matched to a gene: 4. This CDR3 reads CASRGQGLSNQPQHF. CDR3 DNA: TGTGCCAGCAGAGGACAGGGCCTTAGCAATCAGCCCCAGCATTTT.